This T cell receptor beta chain was captured in a study of T cell responses to AZD1222 COVID-19 vaccine. Study results and caveats: There were repertoire samples only from the period after the peak T cell response. Receipt of two AZD1222 doses was followed by a rise in Spike-specific TCR breadth and depth. Nearly half of spike-specific TCRs reportedly target unmutated variant regions.

CDR1 is SNHLY and CDR2 is FYNNEI in the germline V gene. There are 13 residues in the CDR3. V trimming: 5 bases; J trimming: 8 bases; junction bases outside the gene matches: 6. Method: immunoSEQ multiplex PCR; TCRdb's copy keeps in-frame clones and lacks some. The table includes 80,000 to 95,000 clones, about nine tenths detected once. On this clone: Its specificity is unknown.

Second-dose timings of about 4 or about 12 weeks were pooled. The clonotype originates from an adult who received the AZD1222 COVID-19 vaccine. This chain joins TRBV2 and TRBJ2-1, with TRBD2 identical over 7 bases. This sample comprised peripheral blood, obtained 28 days after the second AZD1222 dose. The CDR3 sequence is CASSRGRIDEQFF. The CDR3 nucleotides are TGTGCCAGCAGTCGCGGGAGAATAGATGAGCAGTTCTTC.